A single T cell receptor beta chain is shown here with its context. The target of this receptor is not known. Base qualities were left out, and no much larger clone turns up one base away. The data stem from a study of control samples from healthy donors and cancer patients (dated by TCRdb to 2020 to 2022). Library preparation was by the immunoSEQ multiplex PCR assay. In TCRdb, the immuneACCESS table is reduced to in-frame sequences with V and J assigned. These tables do not hold every clone; where another copy was compared, an unresolved V gene accounts for under half, and the others remain unexplained. This sample holds 170,000 or so clones; just under 95% were observed only once. The ten largest clones represent more than 1.1% of the sample. V is shortened by 5 bases, J by 7 bases, and the region joining them spans 11 bases. The germline V gene (reference sequence) gives CDR1 as LNHDA and CDR2 as SQIVND. Including the terminal cysteine and phenylalanine, the CDR3 comprises 12 residues. Of all the DNA, just the CDR3 is kept, 36 bases in frame from base 1.

The chain uses TRBV19 and TRBJ1-2; TRBD1 is possibly the D segment (6 matching bases). The receptor was isolated from a man between 18 and 29 years old in good health. The sequencing sample was made of blood. Read as DNA, the sequence is TGTGCCAGTAGTCGACAGGAATCTGGCTACACCTTC. Its translation reads: CASSRQESGYTF.